These T cell receptor beta chains were read from a single sample in a study of cytomegalovirus exposure and HLA in healthy donors. The assay was immunoSEQ multiplex PCR, and TCRdb's table has in-frame clones only and misses some. Of 300,000 or so clones in the sample, 70% to 90% are singletons; the top ten hold about 2%. Material: PBMCs. These receptors originate from a middle-aged woman in good health and CMV-seropositive. The CDR3 runs from the conserved cysteine through the conserved F or W. D genes are given only for firm matches. Not every row has a clone size; where given, it reads once, few, many or a size class.

D	V	size	J	CDR3	DNA
.	TRBV2	.	TRBJ1-1	CASSQYRQAGPEAFF	TGTGCCAGCAGTCAATATCGACAGGCCGGGCCTGAAGCTTTCTTT
.	TRBV19	.	TRBJ1-4	CASRRQEANEKLFF	TGTGCCAGTAGAAGACAGGAGGCTAATGAAAAACTGTTTTTT
.	TRBV5-4	.	TRBJ2-7	CASSRKGWTEPLNF	TGTGCCAGCAGCCGAAAGGGCTGGACAGAGCCCTTGAACTTC
.	TRBV19	.	TRBJ2-2	CASRERLNTGELFF	TGTGCCAGTAGAGAGCGGTTGAACACCGGGGAGCTGTTTTTT
.	TRBV6-5	.	TRBJ2-2	CASSYSTSGAGELFF	TGTGCCAGCAGTTACTCGACTTCGGGAGCCGGGGAGCTGTTTTTT
.	TRBV7-2	.	TRBJ2-3	CASSQKYKPLFHTDTQYF	TGTGCCAGCAGCCAAAAATACAAACCCCTTTTCCACACAGATACGCAGTATTTT
.	TRBV7-9	.	TRBJ1-2	CASSLAVAGVGYTF	TGTGCCAGCAGCTTAGCCGTGGCAGGGGTAGGCTACACCTTC
.	TRBV19	.	TRBJ1-5	CASSKIGLSNQPQHF	TGTGCCAGTAGTAAAATAGGACTGAGCAATCAGCCCCAGCATTTT
TRBD2	TRBV4-2	.	TRBJ2-7	CASSRVRREDGNLGEQYF	TGTGCCAGCAGCCGAGTTCGGCGGGAGGACGGTAACCTAGGCGAGCAGTACTTC
.	TRBV9	.	TRBJ1-2	CASSPSPQDTLGETF	TGTGCCAGCAGCCCTTCTCCGCAGGATACCCTTGGGGAGACCTTC
TRBD1	TRBV19	.	TRBJ1-2	CASSASGGIGYTF	TGTGCCAGTAGTGCCTCAGGGGGTATTGGCTACACCTTC
.	TRBV6-1	once	TRBJ2-1	CASRADSEQFF	TGTGCCAGCAGGGCGGACAGTGAGCAGTTCTTC
TRBD1	TRBV19	.	TRBJ2-5	CASSPGQGRETQYF	TGTGCCAGTAGTCCTGGACAGGGGAGGGAGACCCAGTACTTC
TRBD1	TRBV27	.	TRBJ2-7	CASSPGQSLSYEQYF	TGTGCCAGCAGTCCGGGACAGAGCCTCTCCTACGAGCAGTACTTC
.	TRBV7-9	.	TRBJ2-7	CASSLVRGSSYEQYF	TGTGCCAGCAGCTTAGTGCGGGGAAGCTCCTACGAGCAGTACTTC
TRBD2	TRBV9	.	TRBJ2-3	CASSVGSGRVSSTDTQYF	TGTGCCAGCAGCGTAGGTAGCGGGAGGGTCTCTAGCACAGATACGCAGTATTTT
TRBD1	TRBV19	.	TRBJ2-3	CASKGQGLDTQYF	TGTGCCAGTAAAGGACAGGGTTTAGATACGCAGTATTTT
.	TRBV29-1	.	TRBJ1-1	CSVEVQENTEAFF	TGCAGCGTTGAAGTACAGGAGAACACTGAAGCTTTCTTT
.	TRBV9	once	TRBJ1-1	CASSPIRGNTEAFF	TGTGCCAGCAGCCCCATACGAGGGAACACTGAAGCTTTCTTT
TRBD1	TRBV5-8	.	TRBJ2-6	CASSSIQGAIANVLTF	TGTGCCAGCAGCTCAATACAGGGGGCGATAGCCAACGTCCTGACTTTC
.	TRBV28	.	TRBJ1-1	CASSLGGWGGRTEAFF	TGTGCCAGCAGTTTAGGCGGGTGGGGAGGTCGGACTGAAGCTTTCTTT
.	TRBV7-9	.	TRBJ1-6	CASSLDSSGFSSYNSPLHF	TGTGCCAGCAGCTTAGATAGTTCCGGTTTTAGCTCCTATAATTCACCCCTCCACTTT
TRBD2	TRBV2	.	TRBJ2-7	CASRAGTSGRAQYF	TGTGCCAGCAGGGCCGGGACTAGCGGGAGGGCGCAGTACTTC
TRBD1	TRBV6-5	.	TRBJ1-1	CASSRTGLRTEAFF	TGTGCCAGCAGCCGGACAGGGCTGAGGACTGAAGCTTTCTTT
.	TRBV5-5	.	TRBJ1-4	CASSPISATNEKLFF	TGTGCCAGCAGCCCTATTAGTGCGACTAATGAAAAACTGTTTTTT
TRBD2	TRBV9	.	TRBJ2-2	CASSAGTSSTGELFF	TGTGCCAGCAGCGCCGGGACTAGTTCAACCGGGGAGCTGTTTTTT
.	TRBV18	.	TRBJ1-1	CASSPPTGLRAEAFF	TGTGCCAGCTCACCACCGACAGGACTGAGGGCTGAAGCTTTCTTT
.	TRBV11-2	.	TRBJ2-1	CASSPPSSYNEQFF	TGTGCCAGCAGCCCCCCCAGCTCCTACAATGAGCAGTTCTTC
.	TRBV6-5	.	TRBJ1-1	CASSRSWGENTEAFF	TGTGCCAGCAGTCGATCGTGGGGGGAGAACACTGAAGCTTTCTTT
TRBD1	TRBV7-2	.	TRBJ1-2	CASSLGGQGVNYGYTF	TGTGCCAGCAGCTTAGGGGGACAGGGGGTTAACTATGGCTACACCTTC
.	TRBV7-2	.	TRBJ1-6	CASSSRTTYNSPLHF	TGTGCCAGCAGCTCGAGGACAACATATAATTCACCCCTCCACTTT
TRBD2	TRBV4-3	.	TRBJ2-1	CASSQDLSSGSSEQFF	TGCGCCAGCAGCCAAGACCTTAGTAGCGGGAGTAGTGAGCAGTTCTTC
.	TRBV11-3	.	TRBJ1-2	CASSYGSSRGYTF	TGTGCCAGCAGCTATGGTAGCAGTCGAGGCTACACCTTC
.	TRBV10-3	.	TRBJ1-3	CAISGTVRGNTIYF	TGTGCCATCAGTGGGACAGTGAGGGGAAACACCATATATTTT
TRBD2	TRBV5-4	.	TRBJ2-7	CAPVGGRAHEQYF	TGTGCCCCTGTGGGCGGGAGGGCCCACGAGCAGTACTTC
.	TRBV7-9	.	TRBJ2-7	CASSFSNHYEQYF	TGTGCCAGCAGCTTTTCCAATCACTACGAGCAGTACTTC
.	TRBV28	.	TRBJ2-2	CATLGAGKNTGELFF	TGTGCCACCCTAGGGGCAGGGAAGAACACCGGGGAGCTGTTTTTT
TRBD1	TRBV18	.	TRBJ1-1	CASSLTGGHMNTEAFF	TGTGCCAGCTCACTAACAGGGGGCCACATGAACACTGAAGCTTTCTTT
TRBD2	TRBV7-9	.	TRBJ2-7	CSSSPSGSYEQYF	TGTTCCAGCAGCCCCAGCGGGAGCTACGAGCAGTACTTC
TRBD2	TRBV13	.	TRBJ2-1	CASSQRGDNEQFF	TGTGCCAGCAGCCAACGGGGGGACAATGAGCAGTTCTTC
TRBD1	TRBV7-2	.	TRBJ1-2	CASSQGGLHAEGYTF	TGTGCCAGCAGCCAGGGGGGCCTCCACGCGGAGGGCTACACCTTC
.	TRBV7-9	.	TRBJ1-4	CASSLGGNHMEKLFF	TGTGCCAGCAGTTTAGGAGGGAATCACATGGAGAAACTGTTTTTT
.	TRBV19	few	TRBJ2-1	CASSIRGSAYNEQFF	TGTGCCAGTAGTATTCGGGGGAGTGCCTACAATGAGCAGTTCTTC
TRBD2	TRBV28	.	TRBJ2-3	CASSSAGAGTDTQYF	TGTGCCAGCAGTTCAGCGGGAGCCGGGACAGATACGCAGTATTTT
TRBD2	TRBV7-3	.	TRBJ2-1	CASSPSGRVSSYNEQFF	TGTGCCAGCAGCCCTAGCGGGAGGGTTAGCTCCTACAATGAGCAGTTCTTC
.	TRBV28	.	TRBJ2-7	CASSQPRGRTDEQYF	TGTGCCAGCAGCCAACCCAGGGGGAGGACGGACGAGCAGTACTTC
TRBD2	TRBV7-9	.	TRBJ2-7	CASSSGRAWQYF	TGTGCCAGCAGTAGCGGGAGGGCCTGGCAGTACTTC
TRBD2	TRBV18	.	TRBJ2-1	CASSYAGLAGYNEQFF	TGTGCCAGCTCTTACGCGGGGCTAGCGGGCTACAATGAGCAGTTCTTC
.	TRBV4-3	.	TRBJ2-7	CASSQETGLSYEQYF	TGCGCCAGCAGCCAAGAAACGGGACTCAGCTACGAGCAGTACTTC
TRBD2	TRBV9	once	TRBJ2-1	CASSVGLAGGYNEQFF	TGTGCCAGCAGCGTAGGACTAGCGGGGGGCTACAATGAGCAGTTCTTC
.	TRBV6-1	.	TRBJ1-5	CASSEWEGVGNQPQHF	TGTGCCAGCAGTGAATGGGAGGGGGTGGGCAATCAGCCCCAGCATTTT
.	TRBV7-2	.	TRBJ2-3	CASSLDSSSSTDTQYF	TGTGCCAGCAGCTTAGACAGCAGTTCTAGCACAGATACGCAGTATTTT
.	TRBV9	.	TRBJ2-3	CASSKRQLNTDTQYF	TGTGCCAGCAGCAAAAGACAGTTAAACACAGATACGCAGTATTTT
.	TRBV7-9	.	TRBJ1-1	CASSFRGGDTEAFF	TGTGCCAGCAGCTTCCGGGGAGGTGACACTGAAGCTTTCTTT